Described below is a single TCR beta chain sequence and its context. TCRdb reprocessed the 5' RACE reads via MiXCR and lists one record per CDR3 protein. The sample lists 400,000 or so distinct CDR3 sequences, 20% occurring once. This sample was included in a study of T-cell memory formation after mild COVID-19. Sequences were obtained from PBMCs or a T cell subset sorted from them (not recorded which). This sequence was found in an adult woman who had mild COVID-19 (a few samples of this study predate the infection). Cell type and time point are not known.

The CDR3 DNA sequence: TGTGCCAGCAGTTACTCGATGTACGGTAATCAGCCCCAGCATTTT. This sequence encodes CASSYSMYGNQPQHF. The chain carries TRBV6-5 and TRBJ1-5; D unclear. The V end was cut by 0 bases, the J end by 4 bases, with 10 bases between. CDR3 length equals 15 residues. Germline loops: CDR1 MNHEY, CDR2 SVGAGI.